What follows are 23 T cell receptor beta chains derived from one specimen sequenced in a study of breast tumors, draining lymph nodes, adjacent tissues. TCRdb re-derived calls from the multiplex PCR reads in MiXCR, one entry per CDR3 protein. The sample contains approximately 28,000 distinct CDR3 sequences, roughly three fifths of which appear only once. Sequenced input: breast tumor tissue. These receptors all come from a female donor with breast cancer. Some clones in this sample may be carry-over from other donors' samples.

This clonotype is categorized as large. The chain couples TRBV15 to TRBJ2-7; TRBD1 agrees at 8 bases. J lost 4 bases, V lost 0 bases, and 5 bases had no gene match. The germline CDR1 and CDR2 sequences are LNHNV and YYDKDF (reference sequence). This CDR3 contains 15 residues. CDR3 in DNA: TGTGCCACCAGCAGAGATCGCACAGGGGGTTACGAGCAGTACTTC. It translates to CATSRDRTGGYEQYF.

The chain combines TRBV6-5 with TRBJ1-3; D is unresolved. The CDR3 covers 14 residues. Per germline, CDR1 MNHEY and CDR2 SVGAGI. The V end lost 8 bases, the J end lost 0 bases, and 11 bases lay between the germline ends. This CDR3 reads CASVREVSGNTIYF. The CDR3 region has the DNA TGTGCCAGCGTGAGGGAGGTCTCTGGAAACACCATATATTTT.

V and J are TRBV6-1 and TRBJ2-7; D unclear. CDR3 size: 10 residues. The V end lost 6 bases, the J end lost 12 bases, and 12 bases lay between the germline ends. Germline lookup yields CDR1 MNHNS and CDR2 SASEGT. The CDR3 bases are TGTGCCAGCAGCCTATACGCGCGGTACTTC. Translation gives CASSLYARYF.

The chain uses TRBV5-6 and TRBJ1-6; 7 bases fit TRBD1. Germline loops: CDR1 SGHDT, CDR2 YYEEEE. The CDR3 spans 11 residues. The V and J ends lost 4 bases and 16 bases, in that order; junction bases with no gene match: 5. CDR3 sequence: CASSLGQALHF. The CDR3 DNA sequence: TGTGCCAGCAGCCTCGGACAGGCGCTCCACTTT.

V is TRBV9 and J is TRBJ1-2; D perhaps matches TRBD1 (5 bases). This CDR3 has 14 amino acids. Germline V gene data show CDR1 as SGDLS and CDR2 as YYNGEE. Trimming left V 2 bases short and J 5 bases short, with 13 bases between. The CDR3 spells CASSVWGGPYGYTF. The DNA for the CDR3 is TGTGCCAGCAGCGTGTGGGGGGGACCTTATGGCTACACCTTC.

This clonotype was seen many times. V usage is TRBV4-3 and J usage is TRBJ2-6; no clear D gene. The ends were cut back, 0 bases at V and 0 bases at J, with 12 bases in the middle. The V gene's germline CDR1 is LGHNA and CDR2 YSLEER. There are 18 residues in the CDR3. Here the CDR3 reads CASSQEGSYYSGANVLTF. The CDR3 region has the DNA TGCGCCAGCAGCCAAGAGGGCAGTTACTACTCTGGGGCCAACGTCCTGACTTTC.

The CDR3 nucleotides read TGTGCCAGCAGCTCCGAGACAGTGCGGTACGAGCAGTACTTC. Translating it yields CASSSETVRYEQYF. This chain joins TRBV7-2 and TRBJ2-7; D possibly corresponds to TRBD1 (5 bases). Per germline, CDR1 SGHTA and CDR2 FQGNSA. The germline V and J ends were trimmed by 4 bases and 4 bases, with 14 bases remaining between them. This CDR3 is 14 amino acids long.

The V gene is TRBV2, the J gene TRBJ1-6, with D unresolved. Germline V CDR1 and CDR2: SNHLY, FYNNEI. The V end was cut by 6 bases, the J end by 13 bases, with 16 bases between. The CDR3 has 13 residues. CDR3 sequence (DNA): TGTGCCAGCAGGATGGACGACGGTTCCCCCCTCCACTTT. Translated: CASRMDDGSPLHF.

This clonotype has a count of ten or more. The gene calls are TRBV4-1 and TRBJ2-7; D gene ambiguous. V dropped 1 base and J dropped 2 bases, with 12 bases sitting between them. The CDR3 length is 15 residues. The germline CDR1 and CDR2 sequences are MGHRA and YSYEKL. CDR3 region: CASSQVHQAAYEQYF. The CDR3 DNA follows: TGCGCCAGCAGCCAAGTTCACCAGGCGGCCTACGAGCAGTACTTC.

The chain is built from TRBV20-1 and TRBJ1-5, with TRBD1 identical over 7 bases. The germline V gene encodes CDR1 DFQATT and CDR2 SNEGSKA (reference sequence). With V trimmed by 3 bases and J by 0 bases, 17 bases remained unmatched. There are 19 residues in the CDR3. CDR3: CSASPPGQRPPYSNQPQHF. In DNA, the CDR3 is TGCAGTGCTAGCCCCCCGGGACAGAGACCGCCTTATAGCAATCAGCCCCAGCATTTT.

The chain employs TRBV5-1 and TRBJ2-3, with D possibly being TRBD1 (6 bases). The CDR3 has 13 amino acids. Germline loops: CDR1 SGHRS, CDR2 YFSETQ. Between the trimmed V and J ends, which lost 0 bases and 13 bases, there was a span of 15 bases. The DNA for the CDR3 is TGCGCCAGCAGCTTGGGGGAACAGGGAAGGGAGTATTTT. It yields the protein CASSLGEQGREYF.

This clonotype was observed a few times. The chain recombines TRBV6-1 with TRBJ1-6; 8 bases agree with TRBD1. V shed 6 bases, J shed 7 bases, and the junction held 5 bases outside the gene matches. Per the germline V gene, CDR1 is MNHNS and CDR2 is SASEGT. The CDR3 has 14 amino acids. The CDR3 DNA reads TGTGCCAGCAGCGCGGGACAGGCAAATTCACCCCTCCACTTT. Residues: CASSAGQANSPLHF.

The chain is built from TRBV7-9 and TRBJ2-5; D perhaps matches TRBD1 (5 bases). The CDR3 spans 14 residues. Germline V lookup: CDR1 SEHNR, CDR2 FQNEAQ (reference sequence). V dropped 5 bases and J dropped 5 bases, with 15 bases sitting between them. CDR3 region: CASSQRGNFETQYF. CDR3 nucleotide sequence: TGTGCCAGCAGCCAAAGGGGAAACTTTGAGACCCAGTACTTC.

This sequence joins TRBV6-4 and TRBJ2-7, with 11 nucleotides matching TRBD2. This CDR3 region has 14 residues. The V gene's germline CDR1 is MRHNA and CDR2 SNTAGT. V trimming: 2 bases; J trimming: 5 bases; junction bases outside the gene matches: 2. CDR3 residues: CASSDLAGGHEQYF. The CDR3 DNA reads TGTGCCAGCAGTGACCTAGCGGGAGGCCACGAGCAGTACTTC.

This clonotype appeared many times. The chain has TRBV11-3 and TRBJ2-5; possible D gene TRBD1, 6 bases. The CDR3 has 15 amino acids. The V gene lost 5 bases and the J gene lost 6 bases, with 19 bases spanning the gap. Germline loops: CDR1 SGHNT, CDR2 YENEEA. In nucleotides, the CDR3 is TGTGCCAGCAGCCCGAGGGGTGAAGGGGGTCAGACCCAGTACTTC. Residues: CASSPRGEGGQTQYF.

A single count supports this clonotype. The rearrangement uses TRBV15 and TRBJ2-7, with TRBD2 identical over 9 bases. This CDR3 has 18 residues. V trimming: 1 base; J trimming: 5 bases; junction bases outside the gene matches: 15. CDR1 is LNHNV and CDR2 is YYDKDF in the germline V gene (reference sequence). CDR3 sequence (DNA): TGTGCCACCAGCAGAGGGGGAGGCGGGAGGGCCCTCTACGACGAGCAGTACTTC. It codes for CATSRGGGGRALYDEQYF.

This chain connects TRBV15 to TRBJ2-2; 7 bases line up with TRBD1. The CDR3 extends over 15 amino acids. V shed 1 base, J shed 1 base, and the junction held 0 bases outside the gene matches. The germline V gene has CDR1 LNHNV and CDR2 YYDKDF (reference sequence). CDR3 sequence reads: CATSRGTGNTGELFF. CDR3 coding DNA: TGTGCCACCAGCAGAGGGACAGGGAACACCGGGGAGCTGTTTTTT.

The chain joins TRBV19 to TRBJ2-5; D is possibly TRBD1 or TRBD2 (5 bases each). In germline, CDR1 is LNHDA, CDR2 SQIVND (reference sequence). Trimming took off 4 bases at V and 5 bases at J, with 17 bases between the two ends. This CDR3 spans 15 amino acids. CDR3: CASSRWDGAGETQYF. The CDR3 bases are TGTGCCAGTAGTAGATGGGACGGGGCAGGGGAGACCCAGTACTTC.

The gene calls are TRBV7-9 and TRBJ1-5; no reliable D call. CDR1 SEHNR and CDR2 FQNEAQ come from the germline V gene (reference sequence). The length of the CDR3 is 14 residues. V dropped 1 base and J dropped 0 bases, with 4 bases sitting between them. CDR3 coding DNA: TGTGCCAGCAGCTTAGTTGGTAGCAATCAGCCCCAGCATTTT. Translating gives CASSLVGSNQPQHF.

This chain links TRBV7-6 with TRBJ2-3, with 7 bases matching TRBD2. Germline-derived CDR1 and CDR2 are SGHVS and FNYEAQ. The CDR3 contains 15 residues. Trimming cost V 2 bases and J 1 base; bases outside gene matches: 3. CDR3 in amino acids: CASSLKAGGTDTQYF. The CDR3 coding sequence is TGTGCCAGCAGCTTAAAGGCGGGGGGCACAGATACGCAGTATTTT.

This clonotype appeared many times. The rearrangement uses TRBV4-1 and TRBJ2-1, with D unresolved. Trimming took off 3 bases at V and 3 bases at J, with 15 bases between the two ends. This CDR3 is built from 16 residues. The germline V gene has CDR1 MGHRA and CDR2 YSYEKL. CDR3 coding DNA: TGCGCCAGCAGCCATCCTCGATACAGAGTCTACAATGAGCAGTTCTTC. Amino acid sequence: CASSHPRYRVYNEQFF.

This clonotype appeared a single time. This sequence joins TRBV30 and TRBJ1-4; D unclear. The germline gives CDR1 GTSNPN, CDR2 SVGIG (reference sequence). The ends were cut back, 8 bases at V and 11 bases at J, with 15 bases in the middle. There are 11 residues in the CDR3. The CDR3 DNA is TGTGCCCACATGATGCGGGGTAAACTGTTTTTT. This encodes CAHMMRGKLFF.

For this clonotype: The conserved phenylalanine or tryptophan normally closing the CDR3 is absent here, so this likely arose from a read error. CDR3 nucleotides: TGCAGTGCTAGAGAGATTGGCGGGGTAGGCACAGATACGCAGTATTTA. This sequence encodes CSAREIGGVGTDTQYL. The rearrangement uses TRBV20-1 and TRBJ2-3; TRBD2 might be the D (6 bases). The V gene lost 0 bases and the J gene lost 1 base, with 14 bases spanning the gap. Germline CDR1 DFQATT, CDR2 SNEGSKA (reference sequence). The CDR3 sequence is 16 residues long.